This entry lists 23 T cell receptor beta chains sequenced from one sample in a study of blood T cell repertoires in COVID-19. Data came from immunoSEQ multiplex PCR; TCRdb stores just in-frame clones and leaves some out. The sample shows about 75,000 clones, 87% of them seen only once. What was sequenced was peripheral blood. The source is a woman between 45 and 65 years old with acute or convalescent COVID-19.

This chain uses TRBV5-1 with TRBJ2-2; perhaps TRBD1 as D (5 bases). V was pared by 0 bases and J by 4 bases, with 13 bases between. CDR3 size: 16 residues. Per the germline V gene, CDR1 is SGHRS and CDR2 is YFSETQ. CDR3 region: CASSLALGVSTGELFF. CDR3 sequence (DNA): TGCGCCAGCAGCTTGGCCCTAGGGGTGAGCACCGGGGAGCTGTTTTTT. The full variable domain, in which reference TRBV5-1 and TRBJ2-2 provide the parts outside the CDR3, is KAGVTQTPRYLIKTRGQQVTLSCSPISGHRSVSWYQQTPGQGLQFLFEYFSETQRNKGNFPGRFSGRQFSNSRSEMNVSTLELGDSALYLCASSLALGVSTGELFFGEGSRLTVL.

The rearrangement joins TRBV19 to TRBJ2-7, with 8 bases lining up with TRBD1. J gave up 0 bases and V 3 bases, and 7 bases lay outside the gene matches. The CDR3 has 16 amino acids. Germline CDR1 LNHDA, CDR2 SQIVND (reference sequence). CDR3 sequence: CASSMGTGGSSYEQYF. Written as DNA, the CDR3 is TGTGCCAGTAGTATGGGGACAGGAGGTTCCTCCTACGAGCAGTACTTC.

The chain is built from TRBV2 and TRBJ2-7; 8 bases fit TRBD2. This CDR3 has 14 residues. The V gene's germline CDR1 is SNHLY and CDR2 FYNNEI. V was clipped by 6 bases and J by 6 bases; unmatched bases: 10. The CDR3 nucleotides are TGTGCCAGCAGCCTCGGGGGGGCGTTTGGCGAGCAGTACTTC. This translates into CASSLGGAFGEQYF.

The CDR3 protein is CASSFGGLSEKLFF. The CDR3 DNA is TGTGCCAGCAGTTTCGGAGGGCTTAGTGAAAAACTGTTTTTT. V usage is TRBV27 and J usage is TRBJ1-4; D gene uncertain. The V gene lost 3 bases and the J gene lost 7 bases, with 12 bases spanning the gap. The CDR3 sequence is 14 residues long. Germline V gene data show CDR1 as MNHEY and CDR2 as SMNVEV (reference sequence).

The gene calls are TRBV6-6 and TRBJ2-2, with 11 bases fitting TRBD1. The CDR3 is 16 amino acids. Unmatched junction bases numbered 3, after V lost 0 bases and J lost 6 bases. The germline CDR1 and CDR2 sequences are MNHNY and SVGAGI (reference sequence). For the CDR3, the DNA is TGTGCCAGCAGTTACTCCCGGGGACAGGGGGCCGGGGAGCTGTTTTTT. Residues: CASSYSRGQGAGELFF.

J is TRBJ2-7 and V is TRBV30; 7 bases are a match to TRBD1. V was pared by 0 bases and J by 2 bases, with 7 bases of the junction left unmatched. Germline-derived CDR1 and CDR2 are GTSNPN and SVGIG (reference sequence). There are 15 residues in the CDR3. CDR3 loop: CAWSVKTGTAYEQYF. The CDR3 DNA sequence: TGTGCCTGGAGTGTCAAGACCGGGACAGCCTACGAGCAGTACTTC.

The gene calls are TRBV10-1 and TRBJ2-7, with TRBD1 identical over 9 bases. J lost 2 bases, V lost 6 bases, and 8 bases had no gene match. This CDR3 contains 15 residues. Germline V CDR1 and CDR2: WNHNN, SYGVQD (reference sequence). The CDR3 DNA reads TGCGCCAGCAGCGAAGGGACAGGGCCGACCTACGAGCAGTACTTC. It encodes CASSEGTGPTYEQYF.

The chain combines TRBV14 with TRBJ2-5; the match to TRBD2 covers 9 bases. Looked up from germline, CDR1 is SGHDN and CDR2 is FVKESK. V lost 0 bases, J lost 5 bases, and 13 bases stayed unmatched. This CDR3 has 18 residues. The DNA for the CDR3 is TGTGCCAGCAGCCAAGATTTATACCCCTCTAGCGGGATGGAGACCCAGTACTTC. It translates to CASSQDLYPSSGMETQYF.

This chain joins TRBV6-5 and TRBJ1-2; D is ambiguous. Trimming cost V 7 bases and J 4 bases, with 4 bases left between them. There are 10 residues in the CDR3. Germline V gene data show CDR1 as MNHEY and CDR2 as SVGAGI. The CDR3 nucleotides read TGTGCCAGCACGGGCTATGGCTACACCTTC. The encoded protein is CASTGYGYTF.

The chain recombines TRBV18 with TRBJ1-1; 9 bases are shared with TRBD1. V was pared by 3 bases and J by 7 bases, with 6 bases of the junction left unmatched. Per germline, CDR1 KGHSH and CDR2 LQKENI. The CDR3 contains 14 residues. The CDR3, as DNA: TGTGCCAGCTCACCCGTCCCGGGACAGGGTGAAGCTTTCTTT. Translating gives CASSPVPGQGEAFF.

This chain joins TRBV5-6 and TRBJ1-2, with TRBD1 matching 9 bases. The germline V gene encodes CDR1 SGHDT and CDR2 YYEEEE. V gave up 0 bases and J gave up 10 bases; unmatched junction bases: 7. The CDR3 contains 14 residues. The CDR3 is CASSLAGTGIPYTF. Written as DNA, the CDR3 is TGTGCCAGCAGCTTGGCCGGGACAGGGATTCCCTACACCTTC.

The rearrangement joins TRBV13 to TRBJ2-7; weak D call: TRBD1 (6 bases). CDR1 and CDR2 (germline): PRHDT, FYEKMQ (reference sequence). This CDR3 is 15 amino acids long. Trimming took off 5 bases at V and 3 bases at J, with 17 bases between the two ends. The CDR3 DNA sequence: TGTGCCAGCAGCGCCATGGCCAGGGGCTACTACGAGCAGTACTTC. Its protein product is CASSAMARGYYEQYF.

This chain joins TRBV19 and TRBJ2-7, with 12 bases that match TRBD2. There are 14 residues in the CDR3. Trimming at V came to 4 bases and at J to 7 bases, leaving 5 bases not matched to a gene. Germline CDR1 and CDR2: LNHDA and SQIVND (reference sequence). This chain's CDR3 is CASSTLGLAGEQYF. The DNA for the CDR3 is TGTGCCAGTAGTACGCTCGGACTAGCGGGGGAGCAGTACTTC.

The chain employs TRBV5-1 and TRBJ1-2; D call uncertain. CDR3 size: 13 residues. V dropped 1 base and J dropped 3 bases, with 7 bases sitting between them. Germline V CDR1 and CDR2: SGHRS, YFSETQ. The CDR3 nucleotides read TGCGCCAGCAGCTTGTCCCTTGACTATGGCTACACCTTC. It is translated as CASSLSLDYGYTF.

The chain links TRBV7-9 to TRBJ1-3, with D possibly being TRBD1 (6 bases). The V gene's germline CDR1 is SEHNR and CDR2 FQNEAQ (reference sequence). The CDR3 runs to 16 residues. V lost 6 bases and J lost 4, with 19 bases in between. CDR3 region: CASSFSPPQGGNTIYF. CDR3 sequence (DNA): TGTGCCAGCAGTTTCTCCCCCCCACAGGGAGGAAACACCATATATTTT.

The V and J genes are TRBV30 and TRBJ2-3, with 9 bases lining up with TRBD1. Germline V gene data show CDR1 as GTSNPN and CDR2 as SVGIG (reference sequence). The ends lost 5 bases at V and 6 bases at J; junction bases unmatched: 9. The CDR3 runs 14 residues. The CDR3 sequence: CAWGDRVLSDTQYF. In nucleotides, the CDR3 is TGTGCCTGGGGGGACAGGGTTTTATCGGATACGCAGTATTTT.

This chain connects TRBV2 to TRBJ2-7; 11 bases agree with TRBD1. This CDR3 comprises 13 residues. In germline, CDR1 is SNHLY, CDR2 FYNNEI. Unmatched junction bases numbered 6, after V lost 7 bases and J lost 7 bases. The CDR3 bases are TGTGCCAGCATGAAAGGACAGGGGGCAGAGCAGTACTTC. This sequence encodes CASMKGQGAEQYF. Complete variable domain (other parts from reference TRBV2 and TRBJ2-7): EPEVTQTPSHQVTQMGQEVILRCVPISNHLYFYWYRQILGQKVEFLVSFYNNEISEKSEIFDDQFSVERPDGSNFTLKIRSTKLEDSAMYFCASMKGQGAEQYFGPGTRLTVT.

The J gene is TRBJ1-2, the V gene TRBV9; 7 positions match TRBD1. V dropped 3 bases and J dropped 8; count of bases not matched to a gene: 7. Per the germline V gene, CDR1 is SGDLS and CDR2 is YYNGEE. This CDR3 region has 13 residues. CDR3 nucleotide sequence: TGTGCCAGCAGCGCCGCCCTACAGGGGGGCTACACCTTC. This codes for CASSAALQGGYTF.

V and J are TRBV7-3 and TRBJ2-1; perhaps TRBD2 as D (5 bases). V lost 4 bases, J lost 9 bases, and 10 bases lay in between. Germline V CDR1 and CDR2: SGHTA, FQGTGA. The CDR3 extends over 12 amino acids. CDR3 DNA: TGTGCCAGCAGCTGGGGTGAGGGTGAGCAGTTCTTC. Amino acid sequence: CASSWGEGEQFF.

This clone was seen only once. The rearrangement links TRBV24-1 to TRBJ2-2; D is perhaps TRBD1 (6 bases). Germline V gene data show CDR1 as KGHDR and CDR2 as SFDVKD. CDR3 length equals 17 residues. V shed 2 bases and J shed 7 bases, with 19 bases lying between them. Here the CDR3 reads CATSDSDRFGDGGELFF. For the CDR3, the DNA is TGTGCCACCAGTGATTCCGACAGGTTTGGAGACGGCGGGGAGCTGTTTTTT.

The DNA of the CDR3 is TGTGCCAGCAGCCTAAGAAGCTACGAGCAGTACTTC. Translation: CASSLRSYEQYF. The V gene is TRBV13, the J gene TRBJ2-7; no clear D. The germline V gene encodes CDR1 PRHDT and CDR2 FYEKMQ (reference sequence). The CDR3 has 12 amino acids. Trimming left V 5 bases short and J 3 bases short, with 8 bases between.

CDR3 amino acids: CATSRDYPRTGGDGTDTQYF. The CDR3 nucleotides read TGTGCCACCAGCAGAGACTACCCCCGGACAGGGGGTGATGGCACAGATACGCAGTATTTT. V is TRBV15 and J is TRBJ2-3; 10 bases agree with TRBD1. Looked up from germline, CDR1 is LNHNV and CDR2 is YYDKDF (reference sequence). V was pared by 0 bases and J by 1 base, with 13 bases of the junction left unmatched. The CDR3 sequence is 20 residues long. Supplemented by reference TRBV15 and TRBJ2-3, the full variable domain reads DAMVIQNPRYQVTQFGKPVTLSCSQTLNHNVMYWYQQKSSQAPKLLFHYYDKDFNNEADTPDNFQSRRPNTSFCFLDIRSPGLGDTAMYLCATSRDYPRTGGDGTDTQYFGPGTRLTVL.

This clone was recorded only once. The V gene is TRBV11-2, the J gene TRBJ2-3; TRBD2 aligns across 7 bases. This CDR3 spans 16 amino acids. CDR1 is SGHAT, CDR2 FQNNGV, per germline. Germline trimming cut 2 bases from V and 6 bases from J; bases unmatched to any gene: 11. As DNA, the CDR3 is TGTGCCAGCAGCTTACGGTCGACTAGCTGGGCGGATACGCAGTATTTT. It yields the protein CASSLRSTSWADTQYF.